The rows below give T cell receptor beta chains drawn from one sample of a study of OX40 agonist ivuxolimab in advanced cancers. TCRdb keeps only in-frame clones here, not all; method: immunoSEQ multiplex PCR. The data hold tens of thousands of clones, with roughly 90% observed a single time. The specimen comprised CD4+ or CD8+ T cells sorted from blood, sampled in a trial of the OX40 agonist ivuxolimab. All receptors derive from an adult with an advanced solid tumor such as melanoma, head and neck, liver or kidney cancer. Each CDR3 is given with its conserved first and last residue.

TRBV10-3	.	CAISQGDRSSYEQYF
TRBV6-5	TRBJ2-5	CATTGTSQETQYF
TRBV7-8	TRBJ1-2	CASSLDRFGPNYGYTF
TRBV5-5	TRBJ2-5	CASSSDDRDVRETQYF
TRBV6-1	TRBJ1-1	CASIPRGRETEAFF
TRBV11-2	TRBJ2-7	CASSLVPKTYEQYF
TRBV5-1	TRBJ2-7	CASSLGTGGLEQYF
TRBV2	TRBJ2-4	CASSVLAGAKNIQYF
TRBV21-1	TRBJ2-7	CASGLRPGGEPYEQYF
TRBV2	TRBJ2-1	CASSWDRENEQFF
TRBV6-5	TRBJ2-5	CASRDGRETQYF
TRBV6-1	TRBJ1-2	CASKEWDSNYGYTF
TRBV29-1	TRBJ1-4	CSVRPGRGEKLFF
TRBV5-5	TRBJ2-7	CASSLAGTGAYEQYF
TRBV18	TRBJ1-5	CASSPSIVESNQPQHF
TRBV4-1	TRBJ1-4	CASSQLGGGTNEKLFF
TRBV5-5	TRBJ1-2	CASSLAAGTLGYGYTF
TRBV6-6	TRBJ2-7	CASSWGGEQYF
TRBV5-4	TRBJ1-2	CASSSRTGLYGYTF
TRBV19	TRBJ2-5	CASSKGRVFGDPGETQYF
TRBV11-2	TRBJ1-6	CASSSPYGTGRTSSPLHF
TRBV5-8	TRBJ2-1	CASSWGTGGRNEQFF
TRBV5-1	TRBJ2-2	CASSLAGGASGELFF
TRBV29-1	TRBJ2-3	CSLGDRVSDTQYF
TRBV6-1	TRBJ2-7	CASSGGRTYEQYF
TRBV27	TRBJ2-7	CASSLVTSGRAGQYF
TRBV29-1	TRBJ2-7	CSSRTGINEQYF
TRBV5-6	TRBJ2-6	CASSLVTSLVLTF
TRBV6-6	TRBJ1-5	CASGSGGNQPQHF
TRBV19	TRBJ2-3	CASSSGLAPDTQYF
TRBV2	TRBJ1-6	CASSNSVGTLHF
TRBV5-1	TRBJ1-2	CASRPQGIEGYGYTF
TRBV7-2	TRBJ2-3	CASRPGLVTDTQYF
TRBV6-8	TRBJ2-7	CATREQYF
TRBV28	TRBJ1-2	CASRERLVGYTF
TRBV27	TRBJ1-2	CASSFGRPNYGYTF
TRBV5-6	TRBJ2-5	CASSLGPLESAQYF
TRBV15	TRBJ2-1	CATSRDALAWNEQFF
TRBV4-1	TRBJ1-2	CASSQDLADGYTF
TRBV5-4	TRBJ2-2	CASSLGAGRGTGELFF
TRBV18	TRBJ2-7	CASSPLQGLAYEQYF
TRBV19	TRBJ1-5	CASSSWTGEQPQHF
TRBV28	TRBJ1-4	CASSLEGVGDEKLFF